The following is a TCR beta chain sequence with its context. V was clipped by 4 bases and J by 1 base; unmatched bases: 7. The CDR3 is 16 amino acids. Germline-derived CDR1 and CDR2 are SGHRS and YFSETQ. These data come from a study of cytomegalovirus exposure and HLA in healthy donors. The PCR made use of 60 Vbeta and 13 Jbeta primers. TCRdb keeps only in-frame clones here, not all; method: immunoSEQ multiplex PCR. The table has 100,000 to 150,000 clones, just under 80% seen once. This chain links TRBV5-1 with TRBJ2-7; TRBD2 agrees at 11 bases. The sequence derives from a woman aged 18-29 years in good health and CMV-seronegative. The sequenced material came from PBMCs. CDR3 sequence: CASSEVAGGGSYEQYF. The CDR3 nucleotides read TGCGCCAGCAGCGAGGTAGCGGGAGGGGGTTCCTACGAGCAGTACTTC.